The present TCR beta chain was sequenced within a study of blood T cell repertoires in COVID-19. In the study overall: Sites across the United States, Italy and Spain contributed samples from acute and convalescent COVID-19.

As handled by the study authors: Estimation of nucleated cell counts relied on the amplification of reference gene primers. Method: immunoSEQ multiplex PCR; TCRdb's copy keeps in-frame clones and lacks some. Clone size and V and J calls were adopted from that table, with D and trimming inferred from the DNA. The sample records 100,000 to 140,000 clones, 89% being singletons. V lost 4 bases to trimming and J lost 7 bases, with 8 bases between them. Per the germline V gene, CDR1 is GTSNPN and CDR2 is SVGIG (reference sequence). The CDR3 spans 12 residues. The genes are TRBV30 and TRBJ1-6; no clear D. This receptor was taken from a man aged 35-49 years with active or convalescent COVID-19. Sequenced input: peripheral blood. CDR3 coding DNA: TGTGCCTGGAAGCCTAGGAATTCACCCCTCCACTTT. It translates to CAWKPRNSPLHF.